This T cell receptor beta chain was sequenced in a study of sequential checkpoint blockade in melanoma. Study overall: Each arm's sequence ended with maintenance nivolumab. DNA from more than 75 pretreatment tumor samples underwent TCRβ immunosequencing.

This clone was seen repeatedly, ten times or more. The CDR3 runs to 15 residues. Trimming left V 5 bases short and J 1 base short, with 14 bases between. Germline V lookup: CDR1 SGHNT, CDR2 YENEEA. The treatment was: randomized to nivolumab then ipilimumab (arm A) or the reverse (arm B). Method: immunoSEQ multiplex PCR; TCRdb's copy keeps in-frame clones and lacks some. The sample records roughly 5,400 clones, about 27% being singletons. This chain links TRBV11-3 with TRBJ2-5, with D perhaps TRBD1 (6 bases). This receptor was identified in a human donor with melanoma. Sequencing used tumor tissue (inferred from file names), obtained from a patient given nivolumab and ipilimumab in sequence. CDR3 nucleotide sequence: TGTGCCAGCAGCACCGACGTCAGGGGCCAAGAGACCCAGTACTTC. This translates into CASSTDVRGQETQYF.